This entry lists 30 T cell receptor beta chains sequenced from one sample in a study of T-cell memory formation after mild COVID-19. MiXCR was run by TCRdb on the 5' RACE reads, yielding one entry per CDR3 protein. The sample has roughly 580,000 distinct CDR3 sequences; roughly 17% are singletons. The material sequenced was PBMCs or a T cell subset sorted from them (not recorded which). All receptors derive from an adult woman who had mild COVID-19 (a few samples of this study predate the infection). Cell type and time point are not known.

CDR3 coding DNA: TGTGCCAGCAGCCCTCCAGGATTATTGAACACTGAAGCTTTCTTT. It codes for CASSPPGLLNTEAFF. The chain carries TRBV7-8 and TRBJ1-1, with unresolved D. The CDR3 loop spans 15 amino acids. V dropped 5 bases and J dropped 0 bases, with 13 bases sitting between them. Germline-derived CDR1 and CDR2 are SGHVS and FQNEAQ.

This chain joins TRBV5-1 and TRBJ1-5, with a possible D match to TRBD1 (5 bases). Trimming left V 0 bases short and J 4 bases short, with 11 bases between. Looked up from germline, CDR1 is SGHRS and CDR2 is YFSETQ. The CDR3 totals 15 residues. In DNA form, the CDR3 reads TGCGCCAGCAGCTTGGCGGGACGGGAAAATCAGCCCCAGCATTTT. It specifies CASSLAGRENQPQHF.

This clonotype was recorded a few times. The chain uses TRBV20-1 and TRBJ1-4; tentatively, D is TRBD1 (5 bases). The CDR3 spans 13 residues. Germline V CDR1 and CDR2: DFQATT, SNEGSKA (reference sequence). V gave up 5 bases and J gave up 4 bases, with 11 bases separating them. This CDR3 is CSARDGLNEKLFF. Here the CDR3 DNA reads TGCAGTGCTCGGGACGGCCTTAATGAAAAACTGTTTTTT.

This chain joins TRBV12-5 and TRBJ1-6; D is unresolved. Trimming left V 0 bases short and J 0 bases short, with 15 bases between. There are 19 residues in the CDR3. Germline V CDR1 and CDR2: LGHNT, FRNRAP. This CDR3 is CASGLVFSTGSSYNSPLHF. CDR3 DNA sequence: TGTGCTAGTGGTTTGGTATTCTCCACCGGGAGCTCCTATAATTCACCCCTCCACTTT.

The table lists this clonotype with a few counts. The chain joins TRBV12-3 or TRBV12-4 to TRBJ1-3, with unresolved D. V gave up 2 bases and J gave up 0 bases, with 8 bases separating them. CDR3 length: 15 residues. Written as DNA, the CDR3 is TGTGCCAGCAGTTTACGAGGGAGCTCTGGAAACACCATATATTTT. The encoded protein is CASSLRGSSGNTIYF.

The chain uses TRBV3-1 and TRBJ2-7, with TRBD1 matching over 8 bases. The V and J ends lost 0 bases and 2 bases, in that order; junction bases with no gene match: 6. Germline CDR1 reads LGHDT; CDR2 reads YNNKEL (reference sequence). The CDR3 loop spans 16 amino acids. The CDR3 is CASSQDFPGGPYEQYF. DNA for the CDR3: TGTGCCAGCAGCCAAGATTTTCCAGGGGGCCCCTACGAGCAGTACTTC.

The chain combines TRBV6-5 with TRBJ2-5, with D perhaps TRBD1 or TRBD2 (5 bases each). Germline-derived CDR1 and CDR2 are MNHEY and SVGAGI. CDR3 size: 15 residues. Trimming cost V 5 bases and J 5 bases, with 18 bases left between them. The CDR3 spells CASSTGTLLKETQYF. CDR3 sequence (DNA): TGTGCCAGCAGTACTGGGACGTTGCTTAAGGAGACCCAGTACTTC.

This clonotype was observed a handful of times. The chain recombines TRBV7-2 with TRBJ2-6; D not certain. There are 16 residues in the CDR3. Deletions cut 1 base from V and 0 bases from J, with 7 bases between. The germline CDR1 and CDR2 sequences are SGHTA and FQGNSA. The CDR3 DNA reads as TGTGCCAGCAGCTTAGTAAAGGCCTCTGGGGCCAACGTCCTGACTTTC. Its protein product is CASSLVKASGANVLTF.

This clonotype was observed a few times. This chain connects TRBV2 to TRBJ1-5; the D is unclear. Trimming stripped 7 bases from V and 4 bases from J, with 8 bases between. Looked up from germline, CDR1 is SNHLY and CDR2 is FYNNEI. The CDR3 has 12 amino acids. The CDR3 nucleotides are TGTGCCAGCATGGTAGGGAATCAGCCCCAGCATTTT. Its protein product is CASMVGNQPQHF.

This clonotype was observed at least ten times. The chain couples TRBV7-3 to TRBJ2-1; D call uncertain. This CDR3 region has 13 residues. Germline V gives CDR1 SGHTA, CDR2 FQGTGA. V lost 3 bases and J 3 bases, leaving 6 bases between the germline ends. The CDR3 loop is CASSLTGYNEQFF. In DNA, the CDR3 is TGTGCCAGCAGCTTGACGGGCTACAATGAGCAGTTCTTC. The whole variable domain, filled in from reference TRBV7-3 and TRBJ2-1, reads GAGVSQTPSNKVTEKGKYVELRCDPISGHTALYWYRQSLGQGPEFLIYFQGTGAADDSGLPNDRFFAVRPEGSVSTLKIQRTERGDSAVYLCASSLTGYNEQFFGPGTRLTVL.

The DNA of the CDR3 is TGTGCCAGCAGCTCCCTATCGGGAGCGGGGATTACAGATACGCAGTATTTT. Encoded protein: CASSSLSGAGITDTQYF. The chain combines TRBV7-6 with TRBJ2-3; 7 nucleotides agree with TRBD2. The V and J ends lost 4 bases and 3 bases, in that order; junction bases with no gene match: 13. The CDR3 length is 17 residues. The germline gives CDR1 SGHVS, CDR2 FNYEAQ.

This clonotype was picked up a small number of times. The J gene is TRBJ2-3, the V gene TRBV9; TRBD1 is a possible D gene (6 bases). V lost 0 bases, J lost 6 bases, and 14 bases lay in between. The CDR3 is 15 amino acids. Germline V gene data show CDR1 as SGDLS and CDR2 as YYNGEE. This CDR3 reads CASSVEQGRVDTQYF. The CDR3 bases are TGTGCCAGCAGCGTAGAGCAGGGGCGCGTGGATACGCAGTATTTT. The full variable domain, completed using reference TRBV9 and TRBJ2-3, is DSGVTQTPKHLITATGQRVTLRCSPRSGDLSVYWYQQSLDQGLQFLIQYYNGEERAKGNILERFSAQQFPDLHSELNLSSLELGDSALYFCASSVEQGRVDTQYFGPGTRLTVL.

This chain joins TRBV9 and TRBJ1-2; possible D gene TRBD1, 6 bases. The CDR3 consists of 16 residues. The germline V gene encodes CDR1 SGDLS and CDR2 YYNGEE. V shed 2 bases and J shed 4 bases, with 18 bases lying between them. The CDR3 reads CASSVAGNRAFYGYTF. The CDR3 nucleotides read TGTGCCAGCAGCGTGGCAGGAAACAGGGCCTTCTATGGCTACACCTTC.

V usage is TRBV14 and J usage is TRBJ2-2, with 9 bases matching TRBD2. Germline V lookup: CDR1 SGHDN, CDR2 FVKESK. The CDR3 has 18 residues. Trimming took 0 bases from V and 7 from J; bases not matched to a gene: 12. CDR3 protein: CASSQEAWAGGPHGELFF. The CDR3 DNA follows: TGTGCCAGCAGCCAAGAAGCTTGGGCGGGAGGGCCACACGGGGAGCTGTTTTTT.

There are many counts of this clonotype. This chain uses TRBV24-1 with TRBJ2-1; either TRBD1 or TRBD2 may fit D (5 bases each). Germline V gives CDR1 KGHDR, CDR2 SFDVKD. V was shortened by 4 bases and J by 4 bases, with 13 bases between the two germline ends. The length of the CDR3 is 15 residues. The CDR3 coding sequence is TGTGCCACCAGTGAGGGTGGGACCACTTACAATGAGCAGTTCTTC. Its protein product is CATSEGGTTYNEQFF.

The chain recombines TRBV27 with TRBJ2-2; 7 bases align to TRBD1. With 6 bases clipped from V and 1 base from J, the junction kept 5 bases outside the gene matches. The CDR3 is made up of 15 amino acids. Germline V CDR1 and CDR2: MNHEY, SMNVEV (reference sequence). The CDR3 DNA follows: TGTGCCAGCAGCTCCGACAGGGAGAACACCGGGGAGCTGTTTTTT. Translated, it gives CASSSDRENTGELFF.

This clonotype was seen more than once but under ten times. CDR3 in DNA: TGTGCCAGCAGTTTTGGGGGGACCGGGACTGAAGCTTTCTTT. Its protein product is CASSFGGTGTEAFF. The chain couples TRBV27 to TRBJ1-1; D might be TRBD1 (5 bases). This CDR3 has 14 amino acids. Germline V lookup: CDR1 MNHEY, CDR2 SMNVEV (reference sequence). Trimming left V 3 bases short and J 5 bases short, with 13 bases between.

This clonotype was counted a few times. The rearrangement links TRBV21-1 to TRBJ2-7; the D call in the table, TRBD2, was not verified against the DNA. TRBV21-1 is given as a pseudogene. CDR3 length: 17 residues. DNA for the CDR3: TGTGCCAGCAGCATCCCGAAAGGCGGGAACGCTCAGTCCGAGCAGTACTTC. This translates into CASSIPKGGNAQSEQYF.

The V call is TRBV4-1, the J call TRBJ1-2, with D perhaps matching TRBD1 (5 bases). V was cut by 2 bases and J by 6 bases, with 16 bases left in between. Per the germline V gene, CDR1 is MGHRA and CDR2 is YSYEKL. The length of the CDR3 is 15 residues. This CDR3 is CASSQNRVTGHGYTF. For the CDR3, the DNA is TGCGCCAGCAGCCAAAATCGTGTTACAGGCCATGGCTACACCTTC.

The chain joins TRBV5-6 to TRBJ1-6; D uncertain. Germline V gene sequence: CDR1 SGHDT, CDR2 YYEEEE. With 0 bases removed from V and 9 bases from J, the gap between germline ends came to 7 bases. The CDR3 runs to 13 residues. This CDR3 is CASSLGGSSPLHF. Here the CDR3 DNA reads TGTGCCAGCAGCTTGGGAGGGAGTTCACCCCTCCACTTT.

This clonotype was seen a few times. V gene TRBV12-3 or TRBV12-4 combines with J gene TRBJ2-5, with D maybe TRBD1 (6 bases). V shed 5 bases and J shed 7 bases, with 20 bases lying between them. CDR3 length equals 15 residues. The CDR3 nucleotides read TGTGCCAGCAGTGCCGGGACACTCTATTCCAGGACCCAGTACTTC. Translating gives CASSAGTLYSRTQYF.

This clonotype was seen a few times. This chain uses TRBV4-1 with TRBJ2-1, with a possible D match to TRBD1 (6 bases). V lost 0 bases, J lost 2 bases, and 8 bases lay in between. The CDR3 extends over 15 amino acids. Germline-derived CDR1 and CDR2 are MGHRA and YSYEKL. Written as DNA, the CDR3 is TGCGCCAGCAGCCAAGACGGGGACACCTACAATGAGCAGTTCTTC. It specifies CASSQDGDTYNEQFF.

V gene TRBV7-2 combines with J gene TRBJ2-7; D gene unclear. Trimming shortened V by 3 bases and J by 2 bases, and 11 bases separated the two germline ends. In germline, CDR1 is SGHTA, CDR2 FQGNSA. CDR3 length equals 14 residues. CDR3 amino acids: CASSFYEATYEQYF. In nucleotides, the CDR3 is TGTGCCAGCAGCTTCTACGAGGCTACCTACGAGCAGTACTTC.

This clonotype showed up just a few times. Here the CDR3 DNA reads TGCGCCAGCAGCTCAGGGGAGGGAACTGAAGCTTTCTTT. Translated, it gives CASSSGEGTEAFF. The rearrangement links TRBV5-1 to TRBJ1-1, with D perhaps matching TRBD1 (6 bases). Trimming pared 3 bases from V and 5 bases from J, leaving 11 bases between. Germline CDR1 and CDR2: SGHRS and YFSETQ. The CDR3 runs to 13 residues.

This clonotype was seen more than once but under ten times. The chain has TRBV24-1 and TRBJ2-3; TRBD1 or TRBD2 may be the D gene (5 bases each). Germline V lookup: CDR1 KGHDR, CDR2 SFDVKD. There are 17 residues in the CDR3. V was cut by 0 bases and J by 2 bases, with 14 bases left in between. The CDR3 here is CATSDLKREGHTDTQYF. The CDR3 DNA reads TGTGCCACCAGTGATTTGAAAAGAGAGGGGCACACAGATACGCAGTATTTT.

The chain combines TRBV29-1 with TRBJ2-7, with 9 positions matching TRBD2. Germline V gives CDR1 SQVTM, CDR2 ANQGSEA. Trimming cost V 7 bases and J 2 bases; bases outside gene matches: 6. The CDR3 contains 13 residues. The CDR3 bases are TGCAGCGCCTCGGCGGGGGGGACCTACGAGCAGTACTTC. Translating gives CSASAGGTYEQYF.

This clonotype was detected many times. At one end the junction does not follow the germline gene, possibly because of a read error. V usage is TRBV7-3 and J usage is TRBJ2-3; D is ambiguous. Looked up from germline, CDR1 is SGHTA and CDR2 is FQGTGA. This CDR3 is built from 13 residues. This CDR3 is CASMGVSTDTQYF. The CDR3 DNA reads as TGTGCCAGCATGGGCGTAAGCACGGATACGCAGTATTTT.

This clonotype appeared once. This chain connects TRBV6-5 to TRBJ1-4, with D perhaps matching TRBD1 (6 bases). With 7 bases removed from V and 5 bases from J, the gap between germline ends came to 17 bases. CDR3 length: 15 residues. CDR1 is MNHEY, CDR2 SVGAGI, per germline. The CDR3 DNA follows: TGTGCCAGCAAGAGCCAAGACAGGACGAATGAAAAACTGTTTTTT. It is translated as CASKSQDRTNEKLFF.

The V and J genes are TRBV5-1 and TRBJ1-1; 7 bases are a match to TRBD1. Germline CDR1 and CDR2: SGHRS and YFSETQ. This CDR3 is 16 amino acids long. The J segment lost 4 bases and the V segment lost 0 bases, leaving 9 bases of the junction unmatched. CDR3 nucleotide sequence: TGCGCCAGCAGCTTGGTGATCGACAGGGAAAGCACTGAAGCTTTCTTT. This encodes CASSLVIDRESTEAFF.

The chain has TRBV5-1 and TRBJ1-5, with 7 positions matching TRBD1. Germline V CDR1 and CDR2: SGHRS, YFSETQ. This CDR3 is built from 16 residues. After removal of 4 bases from V and 3 bases from J, the junction contained 10 bases not matched to a gene. CDR3 sequence: CASSRGGGQINQPQHF. In DNA form, the CDR3 reads TGCGCCAGCAGCCGAGGGGGCGGACAGATCAATCAGCCCCAGCATTTT.